This T cell receptor (beta chain) was recovered during a study of patients and donors after allogeneic stem cell transplantation. TCRdb re-analysed the RT-PCR reads in MiXCR, keeping a single row per CDR3 protein. Of approximately 200,000 distinct CDR3 sequences in the sample, 41% were seen once. Trimming left V 3 bases short and J 4 bases short, with 15 bases between. Germline V CDR1 and CDR2: KGHSH, LQKENI. This CDR3 contains 15 residues. This TCR came from a human donor who was either an allogeneic HSCT recipient or a stem cell or donor lymphocyte infusion donor (not recorded which). It is not recorded whose cells these are; they may come from a transplant donor. Sample: blood, either unsorted or a sorted T cell fraction (not recorded which). The V call is TRBV18, the J call TRBJ1-1, with D hard to call. For the CDR3, the DNA is TGTGCCAGCTCACCTCGGTGGGGTTTGGTCACTGAAGCTTTCTTT. It translates to CASSPRWGLVTEAFF.